This T cell receptor beta chain was captured in a study of T-cell reconstitution after alpha-beta-depleted transplantation in children. Construction of the TCRbeta library involved unique molecular identifiers. MiXCR, run by TCRdb on the PCR reads, gives a single entry per CDR3 protein. The sample shows 500,000 or so distinct CDR3 sequences, 30% to 35% of them seen only once. This receptor was obtained from a human donor who donated a stem cell graft to a child with aplastic anemia. This sample comprised PBMCs from the stem cell graft donor, obtained from the stem cell graft.

CDR3 amino acids: CSAREDRVLPTQYF. As DNA, the CDR3 is TGCAGTGCTAGAGAGGATAGGGTTCTTCCTACGCAGTATTTT. V gene TRBV20-1 combines with J gene TRBJ2-3; D remains unclear. CDR1 is DFQATT and CDR2 is SNEGSKA in the germline V gene (reference sequence). The CDR3 has 14 residues. V gave up 0 bases and J gave up 8 bases, with 15 bases separating them.